This record concerns one T cell receptor (beta chain) sequence. This entry belongs to a study of cytomegalovirus exposure and HLA in healthy donors. 60 Vbeta and 13 Jbeta primers were used in PCR. Using immunoSEQ multiplex PCR, the repertoire was profiled, and TCRdb retains in-frame clones only, with some absent. Among around 150,000 clones, approximately 80% were seen once, and the ten largest hold just over 5%. The V segment lost 0 bases and the J segment 4 bases; nucleotides outside the gene matches: 6. From germline, CDR1 is SGDLS and CDR2 YYNGEE. This CDR3 comprises 17 residues. V is TRBV9 and J is TRBJ2-1; 11 nucleotides align to TRBD2. The sequenced material came from PBMCs. The TCR sequence derives from a male donor in good health and CMV-seronegative. As DNA, the CDR3 is TGTGCCAGCAGCGTAGTTCCTAGCGGGGGGTCTTACAATGAGCAGTTCTTC. This gives the protein CASSVVPSGGSYNEQFF. Looking up the rest from reference TRBV9 and TRBJ2-1 gives the full variable domain: DSGVTQTPKHLITATGQRVTLRCSPRSGDLSVYWYQQSLDQGLQFLIQYYNGEERAKGNILERFSAQQFPDLHSELNLSSLELGDSALYFCASSVVPSGGSYNEQFFGPGTRLTVL.